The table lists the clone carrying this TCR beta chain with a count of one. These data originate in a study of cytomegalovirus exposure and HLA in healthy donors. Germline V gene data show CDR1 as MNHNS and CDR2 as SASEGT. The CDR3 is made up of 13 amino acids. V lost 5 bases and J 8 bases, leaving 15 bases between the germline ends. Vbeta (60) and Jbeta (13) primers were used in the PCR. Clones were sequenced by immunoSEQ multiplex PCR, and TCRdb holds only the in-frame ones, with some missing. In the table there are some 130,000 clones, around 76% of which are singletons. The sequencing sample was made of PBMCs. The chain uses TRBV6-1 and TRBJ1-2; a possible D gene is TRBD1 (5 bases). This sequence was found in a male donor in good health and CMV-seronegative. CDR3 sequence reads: CASSPDTVGGYTF. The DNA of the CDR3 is TGTGCCAGCAGTCCGGACACGGTTGGAGGCTACACCTTC.